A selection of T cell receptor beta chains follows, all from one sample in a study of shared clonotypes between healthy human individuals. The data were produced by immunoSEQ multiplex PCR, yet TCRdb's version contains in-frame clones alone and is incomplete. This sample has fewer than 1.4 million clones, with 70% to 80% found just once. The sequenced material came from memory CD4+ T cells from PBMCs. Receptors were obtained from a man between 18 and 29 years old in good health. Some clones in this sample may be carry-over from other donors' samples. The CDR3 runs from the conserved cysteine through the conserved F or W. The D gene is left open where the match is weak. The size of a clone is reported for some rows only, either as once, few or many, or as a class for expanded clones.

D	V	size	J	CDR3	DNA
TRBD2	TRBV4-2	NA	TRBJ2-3	CASSQAASGRALDTQYF	TGTGCCAGCAGCCAAGCGGCTAGCGGGAGGGCCCTAGATACGCAGTATTTT
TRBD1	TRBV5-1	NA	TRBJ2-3	CASSFGTDRTDTQYF	TGCGCCAGCAGCTTTGGGACAGACCGCACAGATACGCAGTATTTT
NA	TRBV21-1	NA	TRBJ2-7	CASSRQRSYEQYF	TGTGCCAGCAGCAGGCAGAGGTCCTACGAGCAGTACTTC
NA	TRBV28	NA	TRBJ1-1	CASSLQGLAAFF	TGTGCCAGCAGTTTACAGGGGTTAGCAGCTTTCTTT
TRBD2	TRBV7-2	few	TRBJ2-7	CASSALAGGHEQYF	TGTGCCAGCAGTGCGCTAGCGGGAGGCCACGAGCAGTACTTC
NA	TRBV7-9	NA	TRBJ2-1	CASSARGHEQFF	TGTGCCAGCAGTGCCAGGGGCCATGAGCAGTTCTTC
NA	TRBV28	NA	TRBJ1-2	CASTPPGAPGYTF	TGTGCCAGCACCCCCCCGGGGGCACCTGGCTACACCTTC
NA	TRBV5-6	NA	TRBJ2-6	CASSIGQPNAVVLTF	TGTGCCAGCAGCATTGGGCAGCCCAATGCGGTCGTCCTGACTTTC
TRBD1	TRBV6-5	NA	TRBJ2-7	CASSYDRDSYEQYF	TGTGCCAGCAGTTACGACAGGGACTCCTACGAGCAGTACTTC
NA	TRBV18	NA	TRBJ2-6	CASSLLATSSGANVLTF	TGTGCCAGCTCACTCCTGGCCACTAGCTCTGGGGCCAACGTCCTGACTTTC
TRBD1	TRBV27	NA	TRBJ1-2	CASSFRDRGLGYTF	TGTGCCAGCAGTTTTCGGGACAGGGGGCTTGGCTACACCTTC
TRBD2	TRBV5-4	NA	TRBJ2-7	CASSSPTSADEQYF	TGTGCCAGCAGCAGCCCTACTAGCGCCGACGAGCAGTACTTC
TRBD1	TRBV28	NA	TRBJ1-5	CASRVSDHDRGMAQPQHF	TGTGCCAGCAGAGTTTCCGACCACGACAGGGGGATGGCTCAGCCCCAGCATTTT
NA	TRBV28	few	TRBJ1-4	CASSLRRGATNEKLFF	TGTGCCAGCAGTTTAAGACGGGGAGCAACTAATGAAAAACTGTTTTTT
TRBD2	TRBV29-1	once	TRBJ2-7	CSVVAGVHSYEQYF	TGCAGCGTTGTAGCGGGCGTCCACTCCTACGAGCAGTACTTC
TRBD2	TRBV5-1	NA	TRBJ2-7	CASSSSGTLTHEQYF	TGCGCCAGCAGCAGTAGCGGGACCCTAACCCACGAGCAGTACTTC
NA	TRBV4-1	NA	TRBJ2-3	CASSQYEAWKTDTQYF	TGCGCCAGCAGCCAATATGAAGCCTGGAAGACAGATACGCAGTATTTT
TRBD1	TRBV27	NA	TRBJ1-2	CASSRGGLGYGYTF	TGTGCCAGCAGTCGAGGGGGCCTGGGCTATGGCTACACCTTC
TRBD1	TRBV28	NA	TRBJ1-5	CASSRDRTGDLGNQPQHF	TGTGCCAGCAGTCGGGACAGAACAGGGGACCTTGGCAATCAGCCCCAGCATTTT
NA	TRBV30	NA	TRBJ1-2	CAWGASTLVVSYTF	TGTGCCTGGGGGGCTTCCACTCTAGTGGTGAGCTACACCTTC
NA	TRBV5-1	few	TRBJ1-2	CASSPLGYGYTF	TGCGCCAGCAGCCCCCTGGGCTATGGCTACACCTTC
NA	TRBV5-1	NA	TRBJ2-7	CASSSPEAYEQYF	TGCGCCAGCAGCTCCCCTGAAGCCTACGAGCAGTACTTC
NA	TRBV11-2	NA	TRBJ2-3	CASSLGLAASTDTQYF	TGTGCCAGCAGCTTAGGGCTAGCTGCTAGCACAGATACGCAGTATTTT
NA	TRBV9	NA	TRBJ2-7	CASSPRGSLAGEQYF	TGTGCCAGCAGCCCCCGGGGTTCGTTGGCGGGCGAGCAGTACTTC
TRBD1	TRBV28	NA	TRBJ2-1	CASSEAPGQGYNEQFF	TGTGCCAGCAGCGAGGCCCCGGGACAGGGGTACAATGAGCAGTTCTTC
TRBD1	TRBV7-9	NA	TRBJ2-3	CASSDQGQVNTDTQYF	TGTGCCAGCAGTGATCAGGGACAGGTTAACACAGATACGCAGTATTTT
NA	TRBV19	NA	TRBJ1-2	CASTLTVINYGYTF	TGTGCCAGTACCTTGACAGTCATCAACTATGGCTACACCTTC
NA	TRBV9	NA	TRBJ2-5	CASSVSPLGPQETQYF	TGTGCCAGCAGCGTATCCCCCTTAGGGCCTCAAGAGACCCAGTACTTC
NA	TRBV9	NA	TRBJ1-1	CASTAGPNTEAFF	TGTGCCAGCACGGCGGGCCCGAACACTGAAGCTTTCTTT
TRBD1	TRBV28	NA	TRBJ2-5	CASSSGGTETQYF	TGTGCCAGCAGCTCAGGGGGTACCGAGACCCAGTACTTC
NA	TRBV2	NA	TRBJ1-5	CASKGARGGVMGNQPQHF	TGTGCCAGCAAGGGTGCGAGGGGAGGCGTAATGGGCAATCAGCCCCAGCATTTT
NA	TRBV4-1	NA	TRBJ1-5	CASSQDWGDSNQPQHF	TGCGCCAGCAGCCAAGATTGGGGGGATAGCAATCAGCCCCAGCATTTT
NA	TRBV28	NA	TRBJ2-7	CASRNLGVSSYEQYF	TGTGCCAGCAGGAACTTAGGGGTTAGCTCCTACGAGCAGTACTTC
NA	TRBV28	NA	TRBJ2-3	CASSPRGASTDTQYF	TGTGCCAGCAGTCCAAGAGGGGCAAGCACAGATACGCAGTATTTT
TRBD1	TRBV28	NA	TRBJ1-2	CASSRQGPYYGYTF	TGTGCCAGCAGCCGACAGGGGCCCTACTATGGCTACACCTTC
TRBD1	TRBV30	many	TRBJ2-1	CAWSGDSYNEQFF	TGTGCCTGGAGTGGGGACAGCTACAATGAGCAGTTCTTC
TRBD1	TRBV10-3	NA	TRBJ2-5	CAISATDRPSQETQYF	TGTGCCATCAGTGCCACGGACAGGCCGAGCCAAGAGACCCAGTACTTC
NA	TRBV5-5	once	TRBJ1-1	CASSLVAAGEAFF	TGTGCCAGCAGCTTGGTGGCAGCAGGGGAAGCTTTCTTT
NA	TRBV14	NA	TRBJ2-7	CASSRQVGSYEQYF	TGTGCCAGCAGCCGCCAGGTGGGCTCCTACGAGCAGTACTTC
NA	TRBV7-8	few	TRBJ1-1	CASSLMASGTTEAFF	TGTGCCAGCAGCTTAATGGCGTCCGGTACCACTGAAGCTTTCTTT
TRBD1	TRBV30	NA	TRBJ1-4	CAWSTGGEKLFF	TGTGCCTGGAGCACAGGGGGGGAGAAACTGTTTTTT
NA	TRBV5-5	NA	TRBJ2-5	CASSLGSGKETQYF	TGTGCCAGCAGCTTGGGGTCAGGAAAAGAGACCCAGTACTTC
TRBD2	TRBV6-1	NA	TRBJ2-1	CASSRDYRREQFF	TGTGCCAGCAGCCGGGACTACCGTCGTGAGCAGTTCTTC
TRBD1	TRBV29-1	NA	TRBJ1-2	CSVSQGVNYGYTF	TGCAGCGTTAGTCAGGGGGTAAACTATGGCTACACCTTC
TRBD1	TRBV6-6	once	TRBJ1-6	CATRTLGTGYSPLHF	TGTGCCACCAGAACTCTCGGGACAGGGTATTCACCCCTCCACTTT
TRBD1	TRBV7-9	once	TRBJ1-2	CASSYGGQGNYGYTF	TGTGCCAGCAGCTACGGAGGACAGGGTAACTATGGCTACACCTTC
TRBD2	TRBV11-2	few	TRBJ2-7	CASSFSGLAISYEQYF	TGTGCCAGCAGCTTCTCGGGACTAGCGATCTCCTACGAGCAGTACTTC
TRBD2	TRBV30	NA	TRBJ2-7	CAQGSGSSYEQYF	TGTGCCCAGGGGAGCGGGAGCTCCTACGAGCAGTACTTC
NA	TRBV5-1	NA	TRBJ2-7	CASSLVPGEVKQYF	TGCGCCAGCAGCTTGGTCCCCGGGGAGGTGAAGCAGTACTTC
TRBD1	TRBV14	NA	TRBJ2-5	CASSYRTGGAWETQYF	TGTGCCAGCAGCTATAGGACAGGGGGCGCCTGGGAGACCCAGTACTTC
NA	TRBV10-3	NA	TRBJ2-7	CAISPAEAYEQYF	TGTGCCATCAGCCCAGCGGAGGCATACGAGCAGTACTTC
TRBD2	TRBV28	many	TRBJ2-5	CASSLLAGGGTQYF	TGTGCCAGCAGTTTACTGGCGGGAGGGGGGACCCAGTACTTC
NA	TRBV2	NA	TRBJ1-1	CASSSQGSTEAFF	TGTGCCAGCAGTTCACAGGGCTCGACTGAAGCTTTCTTT